This T cell receptor (beta chain) was captured in a study of T cells in Graves' hyperthyroidism and ophthalmopathy. Points from the study as a whole: Most thyroid-expanded clonotypes above 0.001 were also found in blood.

On this clonotype: Its cognate antigen is unknown.

Per the germline V gene, CDR1 is MDHEN and CDR2 is SYDVKM. This CDR3 spans 14 amino acids. The germline V and J ends were trimmed by 8 bases and 2 bases, with 12 bases remaining between them. Amplification targeted TCR beta CDR3 regions from RNA transcripts. During a first-round RT-PCR of the TCR CDR3, the HTBI primer set was used. MiXCR, run by TCRdb on the multiplex PCR reads, gives a single entry per CDR3 protein. Here the sample spans about 640,000 distinct CDR3 sequences, 20% being singletons. With duration under 3 months, ophthalmopathy was active: Clinical Activity Score at least 3, NOSPECS at least 4.

The rearrangement joins TRBV28 to TRBJ2-2; D unclear. Specimen: blood. This TCR came from a young man with Graves' ophthalmopathy. CDR3 residues: CASGSDLNTGELFF. DNA of the CDR3: TGTGCCAGCGGATCGGACCTCAACACCGGGGAGCTGTTTTTT.